These T cell receptor beta chains were read from a single sample in a study of blood T cell repertoires in COVID-19. Libraries were prepared by immunoSEQ multiplex PCR; TCRdb keeps only in-frame clonotypes and omits some of them. Here the sample spans more than 250,000 clones, around 86% being singletons. The sample taken for sequencing was peripheral blood. The receptors were sampled from a man aged 45-60 years with active or convalescent COVID-19. Both conserved end residues are part of each CDR3. A D gene is named only where the DNA matches it firmly. Clone size appears in some rows only: once, few, many, or a class for an expanded clone.

D	V	J	size	CDR3	DNA
TRBD2	TRBV19	TRBJ2-3	.	CASSWTSGGTDTQYF	TGTGCCAGTAGTTGGACTAGCGGGGGGACAGATACGCAGTATTTT
.	TRBV6-1	TRBJ1-2	.	CASSEGFRANYGYTF	TGTGCCAGCAGTGAAGGGTTCAGGGCCAACTATGGCTACACCTTC
TRBD1	TRBV28	TRBJ1-2	.	CASSLLDRGPRAIHYGYTF	TGTGCCAGCAGTTTACTAGACAGGGGGCCGCGGGCCATTCACTATGGCTACACCTTC
.	TRBV15	TRBJ1-6	.	CATSRDRTDSPLHF	TGTGCCACCAGCAGAGATAGAACGGATTCACCCCTCCACTTT
TRBD1	TRBV5-1	TRBJ1-1	.	CASSLGDSYTEAFF	TGCGCCAGCAGCTTGGGGGACAGCTACACTGAAGCTTTCTTT
TRBD1	TRBV15	TRBJ2-3	.	CATSRGGQGDTQYF	TGTGCCACCAGCAGAGGAGGACAGGGCGATACGCAGTATTTT
TRBD1	TRBV5-4	TRBJ2-7	few	CASSRTGVESYEQYF	TGTGCCAGCAGCAGGACAGGGGTCGAGAGCTACGAGCAGTACTTC
.	TRBV6-2/TRBV6-3	TRBJ2-1	.	CASSYSKRAGGSYNEQFF	TGTGCCAGCAGTTACTCGAAGCGGGCGGGCGGGTCCTACAATGAGCAGTTCTTC
.	TRBV2	TRBJ1-5	.	CASSEQYGGLNQPQHF	TGTGCCAGCAGTGAACAATACGGAGGGTTAAATCAGCCCCAGCATTTT
.	TRBV7-2	TRBJ2-3	.	CASSSRATDTQYF	TGTGCCAGCAGCTCCAGGGCCACAGATACGCAGTATTTT
.	TRBV4-3	TRBJ1-3	.	CASSHARGVGNTIYF	TGCGCCAGCAGCCACGCGCGGGGGGTCGGAAACACCATATATTTT
.	TRBV29-1	TRBJ2-7	.	CSVGNSPPREQYF	TGCAGCGTTGGTAACAGCCCCCCACGGGAGCAGTACTTC
.	TRBV18	TRBJ1-5	.	CASSQTEYSNQPQHF	TGTGCCAGCTCGCAAACAGAATATAGCAATCAGCCCCAGCATTTT
TRBD1	TRBV29-1	TRBJ1-1	.	CSVRGQGSGAAFF	TGCAGCGTTAGAGGACAGGGGAGTGGGGCAGCTTTCTTT
TRBD2	TRBV15	TRBJ2-1	.	CATSRDRTSGNNEQFF	TGTGCCACCAGCAGAGATCGGACTAGCGGAAACAATGAGCAGTTCTTC
TRBD2	TRBV7-3	TRBJ2-1	.	CASSFKSGGAGKRYNEQFF	TGTGCCAGCAGCTTTAAGTCGGGGGGAGCGGGAAAAAGGTACAATGAGCAGTTCTTC
.	TRBV11-3	TRBJ2-7	.	CASSSDWQGGEQYF	TGTGCCAGCAGCTCCGACTGGCAGGGAGGCGAGCAGTACTTC
TRBD1	TRBV18	TRBJ2-3	.	CASSLAQGASDTQYF	TGTGCCAGCTCACTAGCCCAGGGGGCGTCTGATACGCAGTATTTT
.	TRBV7-9	TRBJ2-5	.	CASSSPQGGRETQYF	TGTGCCAGCAGCTCCCCGCAGGGAGGTAGGGAGACCCAGTACTTC
.	TRBV18	TRBJ1-3	.	CASSLTREGNTIYF	TGTGCCAGCTCACTGACCCGGGAAGGAAACACCATATATTTT
TRBD1	TRBV18	TRBJ2-5	.	CASSPRDRGGQETQYF	TGTGCCAGCTCACCACGGGACAGGGGAGGCCAAGAGACCCAGTACTTC
.	TRBV18	TRBJ1-1	.	CASSPPGRATRTEAFF	TGTGCCAGCTCACCACCGGGTAGGGCGACTAGAACTGAAGCTTTCTTT
TRBD1	TRBV4-3	TRBJ2-7	few	CASSPRVNRGQGYRYEQYF	TGCGCCAGCAGCCCTCGAGTAAACAGGGGGCAGGGTTATAGGTACGAGCAGTACTTC